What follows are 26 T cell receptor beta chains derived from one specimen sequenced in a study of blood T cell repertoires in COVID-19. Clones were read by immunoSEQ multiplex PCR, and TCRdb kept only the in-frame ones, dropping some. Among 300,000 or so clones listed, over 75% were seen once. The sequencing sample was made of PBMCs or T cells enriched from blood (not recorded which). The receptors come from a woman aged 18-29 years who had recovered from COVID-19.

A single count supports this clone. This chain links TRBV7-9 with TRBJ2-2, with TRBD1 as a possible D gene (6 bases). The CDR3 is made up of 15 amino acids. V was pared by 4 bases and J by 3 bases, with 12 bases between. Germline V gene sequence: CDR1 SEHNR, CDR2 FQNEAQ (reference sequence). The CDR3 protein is CASSSSPGDTGELFF. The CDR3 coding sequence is TGTGCCAGCAGCTCCAGTCCAGGGGACACCGGGGAGCTGTTTTTT.

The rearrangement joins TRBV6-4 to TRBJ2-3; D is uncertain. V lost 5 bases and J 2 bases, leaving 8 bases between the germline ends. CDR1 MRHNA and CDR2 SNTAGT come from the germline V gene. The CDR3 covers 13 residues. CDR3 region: CASSTELTDTQYF. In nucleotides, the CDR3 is TGTGCCAGCAGTACTGAACTCACAGATACGCAGTATTTT.

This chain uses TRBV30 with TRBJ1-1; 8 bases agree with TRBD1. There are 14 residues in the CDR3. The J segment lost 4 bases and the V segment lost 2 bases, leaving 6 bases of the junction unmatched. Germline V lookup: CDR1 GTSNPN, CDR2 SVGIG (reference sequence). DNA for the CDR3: TGTGCCTGGAGTCCACGACAGGGGCGCACTGAAGCTTTCTTT. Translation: CAWSPRQGRTEAFF.

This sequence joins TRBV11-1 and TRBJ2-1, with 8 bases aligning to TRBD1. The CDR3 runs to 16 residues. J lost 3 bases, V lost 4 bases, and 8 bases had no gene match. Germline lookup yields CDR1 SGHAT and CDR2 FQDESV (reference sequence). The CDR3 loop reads CASSSQQGVYYNEQFF. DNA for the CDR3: TGTGCCAGCAGCTCTCAACAGGGGGTCTACTACAATGAGCAGTTCTTC. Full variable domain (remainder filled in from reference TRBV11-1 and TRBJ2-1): EAEVAQSPRYKITEKSQAVAFWCDPISGHATLYWYRQILGQGPELLVQFQDESVVDDSQLPKDRFSAERLKGVDSTLKIQPAELGDSAMYLCASSSQQGVYYNEQFFGPGTRLTVL.

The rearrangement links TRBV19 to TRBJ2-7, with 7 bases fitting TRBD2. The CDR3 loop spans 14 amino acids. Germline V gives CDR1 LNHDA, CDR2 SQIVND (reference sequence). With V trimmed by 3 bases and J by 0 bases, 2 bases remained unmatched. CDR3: CASSIGGGSYEQYF. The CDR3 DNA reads TGTGCCAGTAGTATCGGCGGGGGCTCCTACGAGCAGTACTTC.

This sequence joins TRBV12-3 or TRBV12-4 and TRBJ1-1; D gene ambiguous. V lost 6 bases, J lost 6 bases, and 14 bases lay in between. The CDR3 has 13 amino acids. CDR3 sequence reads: CASSPRRAAEAFF. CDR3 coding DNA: TGTGCCAGCAGCCCGCGGCGGGCCGCTGAAGCTTTCTTT.

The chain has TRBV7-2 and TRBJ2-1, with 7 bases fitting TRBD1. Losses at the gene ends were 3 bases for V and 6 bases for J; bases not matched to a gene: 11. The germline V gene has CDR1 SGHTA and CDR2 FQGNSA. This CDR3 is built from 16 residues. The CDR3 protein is CASSFRPRTGGNEQFF. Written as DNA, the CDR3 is TGTGCCAGCAGCTTCCGCCCGAGGACAGGAGGCAATGAGCAGTTCTTC.

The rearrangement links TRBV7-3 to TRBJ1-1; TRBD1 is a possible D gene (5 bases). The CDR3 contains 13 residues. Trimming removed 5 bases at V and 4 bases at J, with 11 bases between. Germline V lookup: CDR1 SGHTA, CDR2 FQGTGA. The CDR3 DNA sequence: TGTGCCAGCAGCCGCGGGGGAACCACTGAAGCTTTCTTT. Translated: CASSRGGTTEAFF.

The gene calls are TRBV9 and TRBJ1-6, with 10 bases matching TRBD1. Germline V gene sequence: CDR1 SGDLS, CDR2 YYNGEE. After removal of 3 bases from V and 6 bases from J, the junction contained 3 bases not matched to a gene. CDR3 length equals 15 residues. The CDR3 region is CASSATGGSNSPLHF. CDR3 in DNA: TGTGCCAGCAGCGCGACAGGGGGCTCTAATTCACCCCTCCACTTT.

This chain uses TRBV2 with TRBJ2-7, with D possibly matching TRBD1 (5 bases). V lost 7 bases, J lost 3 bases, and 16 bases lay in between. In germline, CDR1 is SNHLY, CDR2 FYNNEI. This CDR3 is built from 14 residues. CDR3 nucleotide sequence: TGTGCCAGCAAACAGGACGGCCCCCGCTACGAGCAGTACTTC. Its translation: CASKQDGPRYEQYF.

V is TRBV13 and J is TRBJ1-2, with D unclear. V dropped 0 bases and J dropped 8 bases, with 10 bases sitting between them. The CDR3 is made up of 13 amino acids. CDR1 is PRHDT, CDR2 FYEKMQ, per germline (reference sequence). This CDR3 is CASSLGGELGYTF. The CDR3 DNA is TGTGCCAGCAGCTTAGGCGGGGAGTTGGGCTACACCTTC.

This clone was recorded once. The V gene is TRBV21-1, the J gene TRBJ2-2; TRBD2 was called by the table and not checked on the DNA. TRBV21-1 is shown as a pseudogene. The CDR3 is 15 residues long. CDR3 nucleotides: TGTGCCAGCACGAGGGATCCGGGGGACACCGGGGAGCTGTTTTTT. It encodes CASTRDPGDTGELFF.

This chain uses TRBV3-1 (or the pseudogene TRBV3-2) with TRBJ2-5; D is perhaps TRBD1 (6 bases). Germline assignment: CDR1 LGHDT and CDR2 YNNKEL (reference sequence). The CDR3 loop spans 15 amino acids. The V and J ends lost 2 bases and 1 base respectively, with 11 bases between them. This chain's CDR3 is CASSQIQGLQETQYF. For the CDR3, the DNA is TGTGCCAGCAGCCAAATACAGGGCCTCCAAGAGACCCAGTACTTC.

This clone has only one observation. The CDR3 DNA is TGTGCCATCAGTGCGGGACAAGACTGGAGTGAAAAACTGTTTTTT. It codes for CAISAGQDWSEKLFF. V gene TRBV10-3 combines with J gene TRBJ1-4; a possible D gene is TRBD1 (6 bases). The CDR3 is made up of 15 amino acids. CDR1 and CDR2 from the germline V gene are ENHRY and SYGVKD. Trimming took off 4 bases at V and 7 bases at J, with 16 bases between the two ends.

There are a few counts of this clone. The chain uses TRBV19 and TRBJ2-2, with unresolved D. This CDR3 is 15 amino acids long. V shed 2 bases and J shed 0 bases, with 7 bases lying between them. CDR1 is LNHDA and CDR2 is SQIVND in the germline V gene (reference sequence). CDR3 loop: CASSIWAANTGELFF. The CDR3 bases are TGTGCCAGTAGTATATGGGCAGCGAACACCGGGGAGCTGTTTTTT.

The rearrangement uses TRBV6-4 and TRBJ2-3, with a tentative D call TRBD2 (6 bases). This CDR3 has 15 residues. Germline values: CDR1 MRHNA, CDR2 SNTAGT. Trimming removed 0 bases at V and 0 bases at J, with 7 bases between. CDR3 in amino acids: CASSDSLASTDTQYF. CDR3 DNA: TGTGCCAGCAGTGACTCACTAGCAAGCACAGATACGCAGTATTTT.

The CDR3 region is CASSLAGGHYNEQFF. The CDR3 coding sequence is TGTGCCAGCAGCCTAGCGGGGGGACATTACAATGAGCAGTTCTTC. This chain links TRBV7-3 with TRBJ2-1; 11 nucleotides line up with TRBD2. With V trimmed by 5 bases and J by 4 bases, 4 bases remained unmatched. This CDR3 region has 15 residues. CDR1 SGHTA and CDR2 FQGTGA come from the germline V gene.

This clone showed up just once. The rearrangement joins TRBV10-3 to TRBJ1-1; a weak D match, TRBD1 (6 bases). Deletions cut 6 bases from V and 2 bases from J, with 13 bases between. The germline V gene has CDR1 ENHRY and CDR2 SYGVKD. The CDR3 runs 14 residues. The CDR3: CAISLDSSNTEAFF. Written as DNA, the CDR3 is TGTGCCATCAGCCTGGACAGTTCAAACACTGAAGCTTTCTTT.

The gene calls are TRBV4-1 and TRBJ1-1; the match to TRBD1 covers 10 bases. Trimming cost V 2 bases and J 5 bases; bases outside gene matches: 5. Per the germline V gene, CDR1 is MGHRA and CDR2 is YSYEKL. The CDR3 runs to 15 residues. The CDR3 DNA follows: TGCGCCAGCAGCCAACTAGGACAGGGGGAAACTGAAGCTTTCTTT. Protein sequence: CASSQLGQGETEAFF.

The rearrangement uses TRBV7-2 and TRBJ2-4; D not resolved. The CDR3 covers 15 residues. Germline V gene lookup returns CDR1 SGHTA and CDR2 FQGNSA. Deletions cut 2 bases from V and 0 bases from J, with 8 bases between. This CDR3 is CASSLTALAKNIQYF. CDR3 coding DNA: TGTGCCAGCAGCTTAACCGCACTAGCCAAAAACATTCAGTACTTC.

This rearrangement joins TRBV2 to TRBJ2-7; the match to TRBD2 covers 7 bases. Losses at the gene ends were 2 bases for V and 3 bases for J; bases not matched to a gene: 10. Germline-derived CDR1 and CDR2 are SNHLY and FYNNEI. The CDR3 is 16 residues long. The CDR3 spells CASSELLASGDYEQYF. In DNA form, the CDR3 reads TGTGCCAGCAGTGAATTATTGGCTAGCGGTGACTACGAGCAGTACTTC.

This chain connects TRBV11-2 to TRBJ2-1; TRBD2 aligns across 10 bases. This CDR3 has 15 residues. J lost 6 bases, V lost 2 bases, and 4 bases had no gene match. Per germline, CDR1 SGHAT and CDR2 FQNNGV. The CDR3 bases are TGTGCCAGCAGCTTACGGTGGACTAGCGGCAATGAGCAGTTCTTC. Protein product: CASSLRWTSGNEQFF. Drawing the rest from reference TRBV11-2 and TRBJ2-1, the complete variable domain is EAGVAQSPRYKIIEKRQSVAFWCNPISGHATLYWYQQILGQGPKLLIQFQNNGVVDDSQLPKDRFSAERLKGVDSTLKIQPAKLEDSAVYLCASSLRWTSGNEQFFGPGTRLTVL.

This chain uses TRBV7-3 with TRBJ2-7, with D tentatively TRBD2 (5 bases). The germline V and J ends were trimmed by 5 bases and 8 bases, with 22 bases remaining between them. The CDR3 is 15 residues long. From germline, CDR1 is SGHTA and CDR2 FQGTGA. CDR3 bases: TGTGCCAGCAGCCCCTCCCTAGCAGACATATCGCAGCAGTACTTC. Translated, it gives CASSPSLADISQQYF.

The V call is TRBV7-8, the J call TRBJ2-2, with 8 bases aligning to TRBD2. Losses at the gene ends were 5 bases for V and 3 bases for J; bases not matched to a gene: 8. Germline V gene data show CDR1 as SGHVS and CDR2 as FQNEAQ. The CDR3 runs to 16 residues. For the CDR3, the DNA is TGTGCCAGCAGCCCTCGCTCCGGGGGGGACACCGGGGAGCTGTTTTTT. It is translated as CASSPRSGGDTGELFF.

CDR3 nucleotides: TGTGCCAGCAGCTTGGCGGCTTCTCGGGTCCAAGAGACCCAGTACTTC. Protein sequence: CASSLAASRVQETQYF. The J gene is TRBJ2-5, the V gene TRBV5-4; D uncertain. Germline-derived CDR1 and CDR2 are SGHNT and YYREEE (reference sequence). This CDR3 is built from 16 residues. V gave up 0 bases and J gave up 1 base, with 13 bases separating them.

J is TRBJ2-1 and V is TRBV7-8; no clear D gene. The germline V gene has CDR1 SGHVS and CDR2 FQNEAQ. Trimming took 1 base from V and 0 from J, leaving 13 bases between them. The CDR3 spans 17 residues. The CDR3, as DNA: TGTGCCAGCAGCTTAGTGCAATTATTTAGCTCCTACAATGAGCAGTTCTTC. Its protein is CASSLVQLFSSYNEQFF.